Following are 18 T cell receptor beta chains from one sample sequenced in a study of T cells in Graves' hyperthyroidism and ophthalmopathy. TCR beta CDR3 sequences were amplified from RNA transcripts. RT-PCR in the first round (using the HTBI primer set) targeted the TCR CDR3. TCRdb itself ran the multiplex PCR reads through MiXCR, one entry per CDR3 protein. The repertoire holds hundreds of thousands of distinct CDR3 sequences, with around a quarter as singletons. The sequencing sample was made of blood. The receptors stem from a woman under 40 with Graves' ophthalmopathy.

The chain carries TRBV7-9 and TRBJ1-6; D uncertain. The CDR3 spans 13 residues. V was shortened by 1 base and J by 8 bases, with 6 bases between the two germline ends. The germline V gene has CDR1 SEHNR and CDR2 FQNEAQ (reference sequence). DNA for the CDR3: TGTGCCAGCAGCTTAGTCCTGGATTCACCCCTCCACTTT. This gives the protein CASSLVLDSPLHF.

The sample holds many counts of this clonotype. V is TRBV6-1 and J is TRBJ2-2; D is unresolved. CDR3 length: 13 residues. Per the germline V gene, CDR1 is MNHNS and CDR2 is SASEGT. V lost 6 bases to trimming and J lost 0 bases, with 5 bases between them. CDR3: CASSITNTGELFF. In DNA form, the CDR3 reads TGTGCCAGCAGCATTACGAACACCGGGGAGCTGTTTTTT.

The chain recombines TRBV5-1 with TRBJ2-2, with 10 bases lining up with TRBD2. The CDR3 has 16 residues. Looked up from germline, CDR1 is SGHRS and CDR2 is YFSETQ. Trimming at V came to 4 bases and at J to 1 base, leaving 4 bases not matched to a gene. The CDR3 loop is CASSLRLAGNTGELFF. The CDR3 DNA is TGCGCCAGCAGCCTGAGACTAGCGGGGAACACCGGGGAGCTGTTTTTT.

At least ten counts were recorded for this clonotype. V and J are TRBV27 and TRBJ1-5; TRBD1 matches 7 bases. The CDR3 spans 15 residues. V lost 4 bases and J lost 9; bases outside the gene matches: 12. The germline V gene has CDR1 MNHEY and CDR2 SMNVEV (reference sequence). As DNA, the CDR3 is TGTGCCAGCAGTTCAGGGGACAGCGTCCTCGGGCCCCAGCATTTT. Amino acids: CASSSGDSVLGPQHF.

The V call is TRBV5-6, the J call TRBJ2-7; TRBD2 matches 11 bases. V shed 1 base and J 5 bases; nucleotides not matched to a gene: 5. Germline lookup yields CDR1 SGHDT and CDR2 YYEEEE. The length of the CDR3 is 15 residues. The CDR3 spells CASSLIPTSGDEQYF. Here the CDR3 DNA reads TGTGCCAGCAGCTTGATTCCGACTAGCGGGGACGAGCAGTACTTC.

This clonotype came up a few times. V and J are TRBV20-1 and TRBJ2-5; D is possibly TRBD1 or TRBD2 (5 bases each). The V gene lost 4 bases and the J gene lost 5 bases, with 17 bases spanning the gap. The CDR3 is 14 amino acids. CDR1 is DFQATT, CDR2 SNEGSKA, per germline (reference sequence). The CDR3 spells CSATGPYGGETQYF. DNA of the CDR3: TGCAGTGCTACGGGGCCTTACGGCGGGGAGACCCAGTACTTC.

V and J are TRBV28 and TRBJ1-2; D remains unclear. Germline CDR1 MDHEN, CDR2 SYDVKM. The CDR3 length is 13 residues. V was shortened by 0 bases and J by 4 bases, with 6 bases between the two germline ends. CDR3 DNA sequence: TGTGCCAGCAGTTTATGGGAAAGCTATGGCTACACCTTC. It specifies CASSLWESYGYTF.

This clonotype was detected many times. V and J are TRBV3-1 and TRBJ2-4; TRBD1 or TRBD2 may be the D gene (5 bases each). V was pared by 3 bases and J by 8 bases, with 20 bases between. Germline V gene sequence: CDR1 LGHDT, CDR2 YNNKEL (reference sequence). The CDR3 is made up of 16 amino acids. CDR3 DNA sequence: TGTGCCAGCAGCCATGACCCTGGGGCACCGCGGGACATTCAGTACTTC. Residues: CASSHDPGAPRDIQYF.

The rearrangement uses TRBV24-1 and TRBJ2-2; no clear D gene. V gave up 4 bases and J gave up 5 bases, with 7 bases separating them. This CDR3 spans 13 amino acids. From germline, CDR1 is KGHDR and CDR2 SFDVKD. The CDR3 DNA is TGTGCCACCAGTGAGTTGGGGACCGGGGAGCTGTTTTTT. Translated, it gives CATSELGTGELFF.

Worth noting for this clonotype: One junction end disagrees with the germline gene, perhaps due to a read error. In DNA form, the CDR3 reads TGCGCCAGCAGTGAGTCCGACAGCTACACTGAAGCTTGCTTT. As protein: CASSESDSYTEACF. The rearrangement uses TRBV10-2 and TRBJ1-1; D might be TRBD1 (5 bases). This CDR3 has 14 residues. Germline CDR1 and CDR2: WSHSY and SAAADI.

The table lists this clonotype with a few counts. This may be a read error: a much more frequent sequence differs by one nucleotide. Here the CDR3 DNA reads TGCAGTGCTAGTACCGGGACAGGGGCGGTAGGCACTGAAGCTTTCTTT. This encodes CSASTGTGAVGTEAFF. V is TRBV20-1 and J is TRBJ1-1; 10 bases line up with TRBD1. V shed 3 bases, J shed 4 bases, and the junction held 11 bases outside the gene matches. The CDR3 has 16 amino acids. The germline CDR1 and CDR2 sequences are DFQATT and SNEGSKA (reference sequence).

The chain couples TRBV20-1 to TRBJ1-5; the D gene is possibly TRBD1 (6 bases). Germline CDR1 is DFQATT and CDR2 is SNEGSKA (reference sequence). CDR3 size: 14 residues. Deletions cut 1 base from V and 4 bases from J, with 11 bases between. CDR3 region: CSARVGTRNQPQHF. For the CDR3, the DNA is TGCAGTGCTAGAGTCGGGACACGTAATCAGCCCCAGCATTTT.

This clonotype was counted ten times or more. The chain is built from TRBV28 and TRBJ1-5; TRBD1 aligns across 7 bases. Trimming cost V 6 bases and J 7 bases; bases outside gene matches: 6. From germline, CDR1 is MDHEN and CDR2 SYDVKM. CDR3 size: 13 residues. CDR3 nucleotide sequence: TGTGCCAGCAGCGAAGGGACAGACCAGCCCCAGCATTTT. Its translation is CASSEGTDQPQHF.

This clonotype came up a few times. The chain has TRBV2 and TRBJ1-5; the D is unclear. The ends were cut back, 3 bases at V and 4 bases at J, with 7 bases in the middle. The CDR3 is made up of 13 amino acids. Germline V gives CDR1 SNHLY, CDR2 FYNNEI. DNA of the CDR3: TGTGCCAGCAGTGATCCCTTAAATCAGCCCCAGCATTTT. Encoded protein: CASSDPLNQPQHF.

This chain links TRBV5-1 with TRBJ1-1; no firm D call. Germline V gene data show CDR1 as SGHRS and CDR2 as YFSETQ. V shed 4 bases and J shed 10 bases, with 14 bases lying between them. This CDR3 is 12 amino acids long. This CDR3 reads CASSTGSWIAFF. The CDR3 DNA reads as TGCGCCAGCAGCACCGGGTCATGGATAGCTTTCTTT. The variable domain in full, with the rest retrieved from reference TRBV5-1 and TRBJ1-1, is KAGVTQTPRYLIKTRGQQVTLSCSPISGHRSVSWYQQTPGQGLQFLFEYFSETQRNKGNFPGRFSGRQFSNSRSEMNVSTLELGDSALYLCASSTGSWIAFFGQGTRLTVV.

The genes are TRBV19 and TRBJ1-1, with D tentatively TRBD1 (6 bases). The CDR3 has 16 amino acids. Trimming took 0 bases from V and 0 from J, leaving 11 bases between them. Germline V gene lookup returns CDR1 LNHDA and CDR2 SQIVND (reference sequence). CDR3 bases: TGTGCCAGTAGTATAGATTTGGGGGGCCTGAACACTGAAGCTTTCTTT. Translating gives CASSIDLGGLNTEAFF.

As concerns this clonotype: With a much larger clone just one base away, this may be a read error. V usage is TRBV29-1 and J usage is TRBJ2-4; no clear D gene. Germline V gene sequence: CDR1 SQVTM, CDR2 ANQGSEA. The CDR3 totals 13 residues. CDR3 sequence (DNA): TGCAGCGTTGAAGGGGCACAGAGTGGCATTAAGTACTTC. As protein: CSVEGAQSGIKYF.

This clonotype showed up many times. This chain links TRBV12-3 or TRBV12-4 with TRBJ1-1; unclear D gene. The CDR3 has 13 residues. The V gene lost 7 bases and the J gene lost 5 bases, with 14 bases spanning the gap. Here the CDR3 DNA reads TGTGCCAGCACCCCACCTGCGGGGACTGAAGCTTTCTTT. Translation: CASTPPAGTEAFF.